This TCR beta chain is drawn from a study of T cell responses to AZD1222 COVID-19 vaccine. Study-wide points: Vaccine-associated CD4 TCRs spanned spike, dominant at 160-218 and 743-854.

The CDR3 consists of 17 residues. Trimming cost V 3 bases and J 0 bases, with 14 bases left between them. The germline V gene has CDR1 SNHLY and CDR2 FYNNEI. With regard to this clone: Its antigen is as yet unknown.

Profiling relied on immunoSEQ multiplex PCR, and the TCRdb table lists in-frame clones only, not all of them. This table has over 100,000 clones, 84% appearing once. The chain couples TRBV2 to TRBJ1-4; D remains ambiguous. The clonotype originates from an adult in good health. Sequenced material: peripheral blood, taken on day 0 of AZD1222 vaccination. This CDR3 is CASSDPPTTATNEKLFF. CDR3 in DNA: TGTGCCAGCAGTGATCCTCCAACGACCGCAACTAATGAAAAACTGTTTTTT.